The clone carrying this T cell receptor beta chain is medium-sized in the sample. The target antigen is unknown. The size of this beta chain means little, since it is a stray read in a library made for alpha chains. V was cut by 6 bases and J by 2 bases, with 11 bases left in between. The CDR3 consists of 15 residues. Germline loops: CDR1 MDHEN, CDR2 SYDVKM. The sample is drawn from a study of spatial heterogeneity in lung cancer. Study-wide points: Within tumors, counts of expanded alpha and beta TCRs tracked tumor mutation counts.

Regarding time point: sample taken at primary tumor resection. MiXCR was run by TCRdb on the 5' RACE reads, yielding one entry per CDR3 protein. The table shows around 2,500 distinct CDR3 sequences, with 5.5% to 6% occurring only once. This TCR derives from a male donor with early-stage non-small cell lung cancer. The specimen comprised lung tumor tissue, sampled at surgery. The chain employs TRBV28 and TRBJ1-6; possibly TRBD1 for D (6 bases). The DNA of the CDR3 is TGTGCCAGCAGATTAACAGGGACCTATAATTCACCCCTCCACTTT. Translated: CASRLTGTYNSPLHF.